These T cell receptor beta chains were read from a single sample in a study of cytomegalovirus exposure and HLA in healthy donors. Data came from immunoSEQ multiplex PCR; TCRdb stores just in-frame clones and leaves some out. The sample has around 160,000 clones; roughly 80% are singletons. Sequenced input: PBMCs. The receptor set was obtained from a human donor in good health. CDR3s include the opening cysteine and the closing phenylalanine or tryptophan. D genes are given only for firm matches. A clone size is listed for some rows: how often the clone was seen (once, few, many), or a class if it is expanded.

cdr3_aa: CASSSPGQFPYEQYF
cdr3_nt: TGTGCCAGCAGCTCGCCCGGACAGTTCCCCTACGAGCAGTACTTC
j_call: TRBJ2-7
v_call: TRBV7-9
d_call: -
clone_size: -

cdr3_aa: CASSPGWYQPQHF
cdr3_nt: TGTGCCAGCAGTCCGGGGTGGTATCAGCCCCAGCATTTT
j_call: TRBJ1-5
v_call: TRBV28
d_call: -
clone_size: -

cdr3_aa: CASSQVLGALGEKLFF
cdr3_nt: TGTGCCAGCAGCCAAGTTTTGGGGGCGTTGGGGGAAAAACTGTTTTTT
j_call: TRBJ1-4
v_call: TRBV4-2
d_call: -
clone_size: -

cdr3_aa: CSVTPRLANTEAFF
cdr3_nt: TGCAGCGTTACCCCGAGGCTAGCGAACACTGAAGCTTTCTTT
j_call: TRBJ1-1
v_call: TRBV29-1
d_call: -
clone_size: -

cdr3_aa: CASSISTDNIVDTEAFF
cdr3_nt: TGTGCCAGTAGTATATCGACAGACAACATAGTGGACACTGAAGCTTTCTTT
j_call: TRBJ1-1
v_call: TRBV19
d_call: -
clone_size: -

cdr3_aa: CASSFWRDSGNTIYF
cdr3_nt: TGTGCCAGCAGCTTTTGGAGGGACTCTGGAAACACCATATATTTT
j_call: TRBJ1-3
v_call: TRBV7-2
d_call: -
clone_size: -

cdr3_aa: CASSLRTGPNETAYEQYF
cdr3_nt: TGTGCCAGCAGCCTGCGGACAGGGCCCAATGAAACAGCTTACGAGCAGTACTTC
j_call: TRBJ2-7
v_call: TRBV7-6
d_call: TRBD1
clone_size: -

cdr3_aa: CASSIEGSSYNEQFF
cdr3_nt: TGTGCCAGTAGTATAGAGGGGAGCTCCTACAATGAGCAGTTCTTC
j_call: TRBJ2-1
v_call: TRBV19
d_call: -
clone_size: -

cdr3_aa: CASSIGDGPGLENTGELFF
cdr3_nt: TGTGCCAGTAGTATAGGGGATGGACCGGGACTAGAGAACACCGGGGAGCTGTTTTTT
j_call: TRBJ2-2
v_call: TRBV19
d_call: TRBD2
clone_size: -

cdr3_aa: CASSVYPSGGWEQYF
cdr3_nt: TGTGCCAGCAGTGTTTACCCTTCCGGAGGTTGGGAGCAGTACTTC
j_call: TRBJ2-7
v_call: TRBV6-1
d_call: -
clone_size: -

cdr3_aa: CASSESGGWGQPQHF
cdr3_nt: TGCGCCAGCAGTGAGTCCGGCGGGTGGGGTCAGCCCCAGCATTTT
j_call: TRBJ1-5
v_call: TRBV10-2
d_call: -
clone_size: -

cdr3_aa: CASSSTLTGRNEKLFF
cdr3_nt: TGTGCCAGCTCATCGACGTTGACAGGGAGGAATGAAAAACTGTTTTTT
j_call: TRBJ1-4
v_call: TRBV18
d_call: TRBD1
clone_size: -

cdr3_aa: CASRQGVSDNSPLHF
cdr3_nt: TGTGCCAGCAGGCAGGGGGTATCGGATAATTCACCCCTCCACTTT
j_call: TRBJ1-6
v_call: TRBV9
d_call: TRBD1
clone_size: -

cdr3_aa: CASSSGGQHNQPQHF
cdr3_nt: TGTGCCAGCAGCTCCGGGGGGCAACATAATCAGCCCCAGCATTTT
j_call: TRBJ1-5
v_call: TRBV7-9
d_call: -
clone_size: -

cdr3_aa: CSVQLAFNEQFF
cdr3_nt: TGCAGCGTTCAACTAGCCTTTAATGAGCAGTTCTTC
j_call: TRBJ2-1
v_call: TRBV29-1
d_call: -
clone_size: -

cdr3_aa: CASSQFPPVTNEKLFF
cdr3_nt: TGCGCCAGCAGTCAATTCCCTCCGGTCACTAATGAAAAACTGTTTTTT
j_call: TRBJ1-4
v_call: TRBV23-1
d_call: -
clone_size: -

cdr3_aa: CASSLDSGGYEQYF
cdr3_nt: TGTGCCAGCAGCTTAGATAGCGGGGGTTACGAGCAGTACTTC
j_call: TRBJ2-7
v_call: TRBV7-2
d_call: TRBD2
clone_size: -

cdr3_aa: CASSPGVYNSPLHF
cdr3_nt: TGTGCCAGTAGTCCAGGGGTCTATAATTCACCCCTCCACTTT
j_call: TRBJ1-6
v_call: TRBV19
d_call: -
clone_size: -

cdr3_aa: CASSLDPMNTEAFF
cdr3_nt: TGTGCCAGCAGCTTAGACCCTATGAACACTGAAGCTTTCTTT
j_call: TRBJ1-1
v_call: TRBV7-2
d_call: -
clone_size: -

cdr3_aa: CASSDVETGGAYGYTF
cdr3_nt: TGTGCCAGCAGTGATGTAGAGACAGGGGGAGCCTATGGCTACACCTTC
j_call: TRBJ1-2
v_call: TRBV25-1
d_call: TRBD1
clone_size: -

cdr3_aa: CASSEARTGVSWPQHF
cdr3_nt: TGTGCCAGCAGTGAAGCGCGGACAGGGGTCTCATGGCCCCAGCATTTT
j_call: TRBJ1-5
v_call: TRBV2
d_call: TRBD1
clone_size: -

cdr3_aa: CASSELQGSDQYF
cdr3_nt: TGTGCCAGCAGTGAATTACAGGGAAGTGATCAGTACTTC
j_call: TRBJ2-4
v_call: TRBV6-1
d_call: -
clone_size: -

cdr3_aa: CASSSRTGGNTIYF
cdr3_nt: TGTGCCAGCAGCTCCCGGACAGGGGGAAACACCATATATTTT
j_call: TRBJ1-3
v_call: TRBV5-4
d_call: TRBD1
clone_size: -

cdr3_aa: CSGRGLAGSSTDTQYF
cdr3_nt: TGCAGCGGTCGGGGACTAGCGGGGTCTAGCACAGATACGCAGTATTTT
j_call: TRBJ2-3
v_call: TRBV29-1
d_call: TRBD2
clone_size: -

cdr3_aa: CASSPGGLAEYNEQFF
cdr3_nt: TGTGCCAGCAGCCCAGGGGGACTAGCTGAGTACAATGAGCAGTTCTTC
j_call: TRBJ2-1
v_call: TRBV11-2
d_call: TRBD2
clone_size: once

cdr3_aa: CASSQKGDRAYYEQYF
cdr3_nt: TGCGCCAGCAGCCAAAAGGGGGACAGGGCCTACTACGAGCAGTACTTC
j_call: TRBJ2-7
v_call: TRBV5-1
d_call: TRBD1
clone_size: -

cdr3_aa: CASTRRGYEKLFF
cdr3_nt: TGCGCCAGCACCCGGCGGGGTTACGAAAAACTGTTTTTT
j_call: TRBJ1-4
v_call: TRBV23-1
d_call: -
clone_size: few

cdr3_aa: CASSQGQAVGRETQYF
cdr3_nt: TGCGCCAGCAGCCAAGGACAGGCAGTGGGTCGAGAGACCCAGTACTTC
j_call: TRBJ2-5
v_call: TRBV5-1
d_call: TRBD1
clone_size: -

cdr3_aa: CASSPGQANTIYF
cdr3_nt: TGCGCCAGCAGCCCCGGACAGGCAAACACCATATATTTT
j_call: TRBJ1-3
v_call: TRBV5-1
d_call: TRBD1
clone_size: -

cdr3_aa: CSVEDLSAKGIQGPGYEQFF
cdr3_nt: TGCAGCGTTGAAGATCTTAGTGCGAAAGGAATACAGGGCCCGGGGTATGAGCAGTTCTTC
j_call: TRBJ2-1
v_call: TRBV29-1
d_call: -
clone_size: -

cdr3_aa: CASSFGLAGGYEQYF
cdr3_nt: TGCGCCAGCAGCTTCGGACTAGCGGGGGGTTACGAGCAGTACTTC
j_call: TRBJ2-7
v_call: TRBV5-1
d_call: TRBD2
clone_size: -

cdr3_aa: CASCSQSDTGELFF
cdr3_nt: TGTGCCAGTTGTTCGCAGTCCGACACCGGGGAGCTGTTTTTT
j_call: TRBJ2-2
v_call: TRBV19
d_call: -
clone_size: -

cdr3_aa: CARAGGPINEQFF
cdr3_nt: TGTGCCAGGGCGGGGGGGCCAATCAATGAGCAGTTCTTC
j_call: TRBJ2-1
v_call: TRBV27
d_call: TRBD2
clone_size: -

cdr3_aa: CASSSDAGQYQPQHF
cdr3_nt: TGTGCCAGCAGCTCTGACGCCGGACAGTATCAGCCCCAGCATTTT
j_call: TRBJ1-5
v_call: TRBV7-2
d_call: -
clone_size: -

cdr3_aa: CASTPDRHGYTF
cdr3_nt: TGTGCCAGCACCCCTGACAGGCATGGCTACACCTTC
j_call: TRBJ1-2
v_call: TRBV6-1
d_call: -
clone_size: -

cdr3_aa: CASIGGHGEKLFF
cdr3_nt: TGTGCCAGTATAGGTGGGCACGGTGAAAAACTGTTTTTT
j_call: TRBJ1-4
v_call: TRBV19
d_call: -
clone_size: -

cdr3_aa: CSSSLGQGLYSNQPQHF
cdr3_nt: TGTTCCAGCAGCTTGGGACAGGGCTTGTATAGCAATCAGCCCCAGCATTTT
j_call: TRBJ1-5
v_call: TRBV7-9
d_call: TRBD1
clone_size: -

cdr3_aa: CASSLSLAGGETQYF
cdr3_nt: TGTGCTAGCAGCTTATCGCTAGCGGGGGGTGAGACCCAGTACTTC
j_call: TRBJ2-5
v_call: TRBV7-7
d_call: TRBD2
clone_size: -

cdr3_aa: CASSQDLTRATTEAFF
cdr3_nt: TGCGCCAGCAGCCAAGATTTGACCAGGGCGACCACTGAAGCTTTCTTT
j_call: TRBJ1-1
v_call: TRBV4-1
d_call: -
clone_size: -

cdr3_aa: CASRRLSGTNANLNTEAFF
cdr3_nt: TGTGCCAGCAGGCGCCTCTCTGGGACAAACGCAAACTTGAACACTGAAGCTTTCTTT
j_call: TRBJ1-1
v_call: TRBV28
d_call: -
clone_size: few

cdr3_aa: CATSRGAGGPETQYF
cdr3_nt: TGTGCCACCAGCAGAGGAGCGGGGGGGCCTGAGACCCAGTACTTC
j_call: TRBJ2-5
v_call: TRBV15
d_call: TRBD2
clone_size: -

cdr3_aa: CASGGINRVRPAFF
cdr3_nt: TGTGCCAGCGGCGGAATCAACAGGGTACGGCCGGCTTTCTTT
j_call: TRBJ1-1
v_call: TRBV27
d_call: -
clone_size: -

cdr3_aa: CASSLAFQDSNQPQHF
cdr3_nt: TGTGCCAGCAGCTTAGCTTTCCAGGATAGCAATCAGCCCCAGCATTTT
j_call: TRBJ1-5
v_call: TRBV7-9
d_call: -
clone_size: -

cdr3_aa: CASSLDRGSGGNEQFF
cdr3_nt: TGTGCCAGCAGCTTAGATCGGGGCTCGGGAGGGAATGAGCAGTTCTTC
j_call: TRBJ2-1
v_call: TRBV11-2
d_call: TRBD2
clone_size: -

cdr3_aa: CASSQDLLRTGENQPQHF
cdr3_nt: TGTGCCAGCAGCCAAGATCTTCTTAGGACAGGGGAAAATCAGCCCCAGCATTTT
j_call: TRBJ1-5
v_call: TRBV4-2
d_call: TRBD1
clone_size: -

cdr3_aa: CASSAGQGATDTQYF
cdr3_nt: TGTGCCAGCAGCGCCGGACAGGGGGCGACAGATACGCAGTATTTT
j_call: TRBJ2-3
v_call: TRBV5-6
d_call: TRBD1
clone_size: -

cdr3_aa: CASDLTGGSTDTQYF
cdr3_nt: TGTGCTAGTGACCTAACCGGGGGTAGCACAGATACGCAGTATTTT
j_call: TRBJ2-3
v_call: TRBV12-5
d_call: -
clone_size: -